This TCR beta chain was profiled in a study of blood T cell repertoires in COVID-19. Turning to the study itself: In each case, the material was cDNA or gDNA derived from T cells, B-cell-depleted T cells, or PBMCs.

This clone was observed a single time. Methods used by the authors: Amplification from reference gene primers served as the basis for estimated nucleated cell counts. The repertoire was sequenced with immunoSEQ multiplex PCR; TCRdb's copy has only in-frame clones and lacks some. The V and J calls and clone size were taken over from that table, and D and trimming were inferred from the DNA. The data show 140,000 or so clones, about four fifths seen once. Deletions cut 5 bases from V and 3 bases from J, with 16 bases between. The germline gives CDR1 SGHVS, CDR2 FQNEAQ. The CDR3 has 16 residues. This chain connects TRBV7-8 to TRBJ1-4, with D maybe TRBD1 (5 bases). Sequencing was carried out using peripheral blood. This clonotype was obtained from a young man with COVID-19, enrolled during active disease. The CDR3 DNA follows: TGTGCCAGCAGCACGTGGACCCCGGGGGCTAATGAAAAACTGTTTTTT. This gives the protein CASSTWTPGANEKLFF. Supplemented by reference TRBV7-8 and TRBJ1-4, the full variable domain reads GAGVSQSPRYKVAKRGQDVALRCDPISGHVSLFWYQQALGQGPEFLTYFQNEAQLDKSGLPSDRFFAERPEGSVSTLKIQRTQQEDSAVYLCASSTWTPGANEKLFFGSGTQLSVL.